In its sample, the clone carrying this T cell receptor (beta chain) was seen once. What it recognizes is unknown. This entry comes from a study of T cell responses to AZD1222 COVID-19 vaccine. Study-level results: There were vaccine-associated CD4 TCRs across spike, dominant at 160-218 and 743-854. Increases in Spike-specific TCR breadth and depth were seen after two AZD1222 doses. Repertoires were obtained solely post-peak T cell response.

Second-dose groups at about 4 or about 12 weeks were pooled. The CDR3 spans 15 residues. Per germline, CDR1 LNHDA and CDR2 SQIVND (reference sequence). V shed 6 bases and J 13 bases; nucleotides not matched to a gene: 12. Only in-frame clones appear in the TCRdb table, and some are missing; sequencing was by immunoSEQ multiplex PCR. This table has about 200,000 clones, 90% to 95% appearing once. The TCR was taken from an adult who received the AZD1222 COVID-19 vaccine. Sample: peripheral blood, taken 28 days after the second AZD1222 dose. The gene calls are TRBV19 and TRBJ1-4; 12 bases align to TRBD1. CDR3 DNA sequence: TGTGCCAGTAGCCGGGTGGGGACAGGGGGCGTCAGACTGTTTTTT. It is translated as CASSRVGTGGVRLFF.